This TCR beta chain stems from a study of T-cell reconstitution after alpha-beta-depleted transplantation in children. The germline V gene has CDR1 SGHAT and CDR2 FQNNGV. The CDR3 sequence is 15 residues long. The germline V and J ends were trimmed by 5 bases and 0 bases, with 14 bases remaining between them. About this clonotype itself: Its antigen is as yet unknown.

Study conclusions and caveats: Some patients owed their high day-60 TCRbeta diversity to surviving recipient T cells and thymic progenitors.

Molecular barcoding with unique molecular identifiers was used for the TCRbeta library. TCRdb reprocessed the PCR reads via MiXCR and lists one record per CDR3 protein. The repertoire holds fewer than 700,000 distinct CDR3 sequences, with about an eighth as singletons. The receptor's source is a male patient aged 5 to 17 who had a stem cell transplant for acute myeloid leukemia, so the T cells may come from the graft donor. The sequences come from PBMCs, mostly from graft donor cells, collected 360 days after TCRalphabeta/CD19-depleted stem cell transplant. The chain combines TRBV11-2 with TRBJ2-7, with D possibly being TRBD1 (5 bases). The CDR3 bases are TGTGCCAGCAGCGCCTCGGCAGGGCACTCCTACGAGCAGTACTTC. Protein product: CASSASAGHSYEQYF.